The 19 T cell receptor beta chains given below trace back to one sample, sequenced in a study of CD8+ T cells in alopecia areata. Sorting of pooled cutaneous lymph node cells was based on CD4, CD8alpha, NKG2D, NKG2ACE and other markers. Following extraction, RNA underwent reverse transcription to cDNA, which served as the sequencing template. TCRdb keeps only in-frame clones here, not all; method: immunoSEQ multiplex PCR. Altogether 200,000 to 300,000 clones were found in the sample, and no singletons occur. The sample consisted of CD4+ T cells sorted from a lymph node. These receptors originate from a C3H/HeJ mouse with alopecia areata. The strain's MHC haplotype is H2-k.

This clone was seen more than once but under ten times. Gene names are mouse gene names. The sequence runs out 4 residues before the end of the CDR3; the remainder is reconstructed from the germline J gene. This rearrangement joins TRBV19 to TRBJ1-2; 9 bases fit TRBD1. CDR3 length: 14 amino acids. Germline CDR1 reads FNHDT; CDR2 reads SITEND (reference sequence). Unmatched junction bases numbered 5, after V lost 6 bases and J lost 2 bases. CDR3 bases read: TGTGCCAGCACCTCGGGACAGGGCAACTCC. As protein: CASTSGQGNS. In full, the CDR3 is CASTSGQGNSDYTF.

This clone was detected a few times. Gene and germline names: mouse. The read terminates 3 residues before the CDR3 end, so the remaining end is supplied by the germline J gene. The rearrangement joins TRBV31 to TRBJ1-6, with 9 bases that match TRBD1. TRBJ1-6 is an ORF; its function is uncertain. The germline CDR1 and CDR2 sequences are GKSSPN and SITVG. The V segment lost 3 bases and the J segment 7 bases; nucleotides outside the gene matches: 4. The CDR3 totals 14 residues. CDR3 DNA, as far as it was read: TGTGCCTGGAGCCGTGGGACAGGGAATTCGCCC. Its translation: CAWSRGTGNSP. The complete CDR3 reads CAWSRGTGNSPLYF.

Notes on this clone: Gene names are mouse gene names. The read is 4 residues too short to cover the CDR3 end, so that end is filled in from the germline J gene. V gene TRBV13-1 combines with J gene TRBJ2-3, with TRBD2 matching over 8 bases. The CDR3 is 16 amino acids. Germline assignment: CDR1 NSHNY and CDR2 SYGAGN. J was trimmed by 0 bases and V by 3 bases; bases with no gene match: 6. The DNA read from the CDR3 is TGTGCCAGCAGTGGTGGGGGGGGGTGGAGTGCAGAA. Translation gives CASSGGGGWSAE. The entire CDR3 sequence reads CASSGGGGWSAETLYF.

This clone was seen more than once but under ten times. At one of its ends the junction is not consistent with the germline gene, which may arise from a read error. Gene names denote mouse genes. The missing CDR3 end, 4 residues past where the read stops, is filled in from the germline J gene. The rearrangement links TRBV19 to TRBJ2-7; D remains ambiguous. The germline V gene encodes CDR1 FNHDT and CDR2 SITEND (reference sequence). The CDR3 length is 14 residues. The CDR3 reads CASRIGYSSYEQYF. CDR3 DNA, as far as it was read: TGTGCCAGCAGGATAGGGTACAGCTCCTAT.

With respect to this clone: Genes and germline are mouse. The read stops 4 residues short of the end of the CDR3; the missing end is completed from the germline J gene. The chain joins TRBV19 to TRBJ2-5, with 10 bases identical to TRBD2. CDR3 length equals 15 residues. Germline assignment: CDR1 FNHDT and CDR2 SITEND (reference sequence). The CDR3 bases that were read are TGTGCCAGCAGTATAGAGCTGGGGGGGCTGGAC. It codes for CASSIELGGLD. The CDR3, in full, reads CASSIELGGLDTQYF. The full variable domain, rest sourced from reference TRBV19 and TRBJ2-5, is GGIITQTPKFLIGQEGQKLTLKCQQNFNHDTMYWYRQDSGKGLRLIYYSITENDLQKGDLSEGYDASREKKSSFSLTVTSAQKNEMAVFLCASSIELGGLDTQYFGPGTRLLVL.

This clone was observed a handful of times. Gene names follow the mouse nomenclature. The read terminates 4 residues before the CDR3 end, so the remaining end is supplied by the germline J gene. V usage is TRBV19 and J usage is TRBJ2-2, with a weak D call TRBD1 (5 bases). Trimming took off 5 bases at V and 3 bases at J, with 8 bases between the two ends. Germline loops: CDR1 FNHDT, CDR2 SITEND (reference sequence). The CDR3 consists of 13 residues. The CDR3 sequence is CASRGVDTGQLYF. Partial CDR3 DNA: TGTGCCAGCAGAGGGGTGGACACCGGG.

Worth noting for this clone: All gene names here are mouse names. The read comes to an end 4 residues before the CDR3 does, leaving the germline J gene to fill in the end. The sample has other DNA sequences that encode this CDR3 too. This chain joins TRBV31 and TRBJ2-3, with a weak D call TRBD1 (6 bases). Germline V CDR1 and CDR2: GKSSPN, SITVG. This CDR3 is 15 amino acids long. V lost 3 bases and J 0 bases, leaving 13 bases between the germline ends. CDR3 DNA (partial): TGTGCCTGGAGCCCGGGACAACCGAGTGCAGAA. As protein: CAWSPGQPSAE. From start to end, the CDR3 is CAWSPGQPSAETLYF. The whole variable domain, filled in from reference TRBV31 and TRBJ2-3, reads AQTIHQWPVAEIKAVGSPLSLGCTIKGKSSPNLYWYWQATGGTLQQLFYSITVGQVESVVQLNLSASRPKDDQFILSTEKLLLSHSGFYLCAWSPGQPSAETLYFGSGTRLTVL.

On this clone: Gene names refer to mouse genes. The read is 4 residues too short to cover the CDR3 end, so that end is filled in from the germline J gene. V gene TRBV13-1 combines with J gene TRBJ2-1; 8 positions match TRBD1. Losses at the gene ends were 3 bases for V and 4 bases for J; bases not matched to a gene: 3. The CDR3 consists of 14 residues. Per germline, CDR1 NSHNY and CDR2 SYGAGN. Incomplete CDR3 DNA: TGTGCCAGCAGTGCGGACAGGGAGTATGCT. Translated, it gives CASSADREYA. The CDR3, in full, reads CASSADREYAEQFF.

Of note for this clone: Genes here carry mouse names. Partial CDR3 DNA: TGTGCTAGCACCGGGACAGGGAACTCC. This codes for CASTGTGNS. The entire CDR3 protein is CASTGTGNSDYTF. The chain uses TRBV29 and TRBJ1-2, with 9 bases identical to TRBD1. The missing CDR3 end, 4 residues past where the read stops, is filled in from the germline J gene. The CDR3 contains 13 residues. Germline assignment: CDR1 MSHET and CDR2 SYDVDS. Losses at the gene ends were 7 bases for V and 2 bases for J; bases not matched to a gene: 2. Full variable domain (remainder filled in from reference TRBV29 and TRBJ1-2): DMKVTQMPRYLIKRMGENVLLECGQDMSHETMYWYRQDPGLGLQLIYISYDVDSNSEGDIPKGYRVSRKKREHFSLILDSAKTNQTSVYFCASTGTGNSDYTFGSGTRLLVI.

This clone appeared many times. Gene labels here are mouse ones. The CDR3 extends 4 residues past the end of the read, so its final part is completed from the germline J gene. Other nucleotide sequences in the sample specify the same CDR3. The V call is TRBV1, the J call TRBJ1-2; 7 bases are shared with TRBD1. The J segment lost 2 bases and the V segment lost 3 bases, leaving 0 bases of the junction unmatched. Germline lookup yields CDR1 NSQYPW and CDR2 LRSPGD (reference sequence). The CDR3 has 13 amino acids. CDR3 residues: CTCSATGNSDYTF. The sequenced part of the CDR3 DNA is TGCACCTGCAGTGCGACAGGGAACTCC. Based on the CDR3 plus reference TRBV1 and TRBJ1-2, the full variable domain is VTLLEQNPRWRLVPRGQAVNLRCILKNSQYPWMSWYQQDLQKQLQWLFTLRSPGDKEVKSLPGADYLATRVTDTELRLQVANMSQGRTLYCTCSATGNSDYTFGSGTRLLVI.

This clone was observed a handful of times. Mouse names are used for the genes. Different DNA sequences within this sample yield the same CDR3. Here the CDR3 reads CASSQDLGGSYEQYF. The sequenced part of the CDR3 DNA is TGTGCCAGCAGCCAAGATTTGGGGGGCTCCTAT. The V gene is TRBV5, the J gene TRBJ2-7, with 7 bases lining up with TRBD2. With the read ending 4 residues before the CDR3 end, the germline J gene is used to fill in that end. Germline V CDR1 and CDR2: LGHNA, YNLKQL (reference sequence). With 0 bases clipped from V and 0 bases from J, the junction kept 2 bases outside the gene matches. This CDR3 contains 15 residues.

This clone was seen more than once but under ten times. The germline and genes are mouse ones. The DNA ends 4 residues before the CDR3 does, and the rest of the CDR3 is filled in from the germline J gene. The chain employs TRBV17 and TRBJ2-7; TRBD2 matches 10 bases. The ends lost 3 bases at V and 0 bases at J; junction bases unmatched: 2. The CDR3 is 15 residues long. Germline V gene data show CDR1 as MNHDT and CDR2 as YYDKIL. CDR3 bases read: TGTGCTAGCAGTAGTGACTGGGGGGTCTCCTAT. Amino acids: CASSSDWGVSY. The whole CDR3 protein reads CASSSDWGVSYEQYF.

This clone came up a few times. The gene names here belong to mouse. The read ends 4 residues shy of where the CDR3 ends; the end is completed using the germline J gene. Other DNA sequences within the sample encode an identical CDR3. V is TRBV13-1 and J is TRBJ2-7; 8 bases are shared with TRBD1. CDR1 is NSHNY, CDR2 SYGAGN, per germline. The CDR3 consists of 13 residues. The CDR3 spells CASSDTGGYEQYF. The CDR3 DNA, read in part, is TGTGCCAGCAGTGACACAGGGGGGTAT.

As for this clone: Germline and genes: mouse. Read coverage stops 4 residues before the CDR3 terminus; the germline J gene supplies the remainder. The chain couples TRBV31 to TRBJ2-4, with D tentatively TRBD1 (6 bases). This CDR3 is built from 14 residues. CDR1 and CDR2 from the germline V gene are GKSSPN and SITVG. V was clipped by 0 bases and J by 0 bases, with 7 bases between them. The chain's CDR3 is CAWSLDRSQNTLYF. The CDR3 bases that were read are TGTGCCTGGAGTCTAGACAGGAGTCAAAAC.

As regards this clone: All gene names here are mouse names. Read sequence stops 4 residues before the CDR3 end, and the germline J gene provides the missing end. Other DNA sequences in this sample translate to the same CDR3. The chain employs TRBV13-3 and TRBJ2-7; D is possibly TRBD1 (5 bases). Germline V gene data show CDR1 as NNHDY and CDR2 as SYVADS. The CDR3 is made up of 12 amino acids. The CDR3 DNA, read in part, is TGTGCCAGCAGTGAGAAGGGGTAT. Its protein is CASSEKGY. Given in full, the CDR3 is CASSEKGYEQYF.

In this sample, this clone turned up a few times. Gene names follow the mouse nomenclature. The read ends 4 residues early relative to the CDR3; the germline J gene fills the gap. In the same sample, other DNA sequences code for this CDR3. The chain joins TRBV5 to TRBJ2-4; 8 bases map to TRBD2. This CDR3 comprises 14 residues. CDR1 is LGHNA, CDR2 YNLKQL, per germline (reference sequence). The CDR3 spells CASSQVWGENTLYF. The part of the CDR3 DNA that was read is TGTGCCAGCAGCCAAGTCTGGGGGGAGAAC.

About this clone itself: Germline and genes here are mouse. From the germline J gene comes the end of the CDR3, since the read stops 4 residues before it. The J gene is TRBJ1-2, the V gene TRBV19; 9 nucleotides match TRBD1. After removal of 5 bases from V and 2 bases from J, the junction contained 4 bases not matched to a gene. Germline CDR1 is FNHDT and CDR2 is SITEND (reference sequence). The CDR3 totals 14 residues. The CDR3: CASRRGTGNSDYTF. The DNA read from the CDR3 is TGTGCCAGCAGGAGAGGGACAGGGAACTCC.

This clone was counted a few times. Here the gene names and germline are mouse. Read data end 4 residues before the CDR3 end; the end is taken from the germline J gene. The chain uses TRBV5 and TRBJ2-2, with D maybe TRBD1 (6 bases). The V gene lost 4 bases and the J gene lost 0 bases, with 9 bases spanning the gap. CDR1 is LGHNA and CDR2 is YNLKQL in the germline V gene (reference sequence). CDR3 size: 15 residues. CDR3 bases read: TGTGCCAGCAGCCGGGACACCTCAAACACCGGG. Encoded protein: CASSRDTSNTG. In full, the CDR3 is CASSRDTSNTGQLYF.

With respect to this clone: Gene names are the mouse ones. The read terminates 4 residues before the CDR3 end, so the remaining end is supplied by the germline J gene. The rearrangement uses TRBV13-2 and TRBJ2-2, with D unclear. Per the germline V gene, CDR1 is NNHNN and CDR2 is SYGAGS (reference sequence). The CDR3 totals 12 residues. The CDR3 protein is CASGDHSGQLYF. The sequenced CDR3 bases are TGTGCCAGCGGTGATCACAGCGGG.